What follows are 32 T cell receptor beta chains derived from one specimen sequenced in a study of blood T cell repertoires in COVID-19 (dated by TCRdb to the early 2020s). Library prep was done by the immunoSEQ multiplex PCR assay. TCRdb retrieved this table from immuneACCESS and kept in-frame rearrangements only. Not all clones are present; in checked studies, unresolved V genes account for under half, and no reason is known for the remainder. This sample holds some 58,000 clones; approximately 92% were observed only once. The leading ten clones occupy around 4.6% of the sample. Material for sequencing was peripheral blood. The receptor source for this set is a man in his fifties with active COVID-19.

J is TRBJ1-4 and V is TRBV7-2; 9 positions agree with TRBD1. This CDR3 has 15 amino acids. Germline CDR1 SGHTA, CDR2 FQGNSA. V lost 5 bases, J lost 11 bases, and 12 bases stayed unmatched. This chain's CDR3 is CASSTSGTGFWKLFF. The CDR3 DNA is TGTGCCAGCAGCACCTCCGGGACAGGGTTTTGGAAACTGTTTTTT.

The CDR3 loop is CASSEWESAEQYF. The CDR3 nucleotides read TGTGCCAGCAGTGAATGGGAGTCGGCCGAGCAGTACTTC. This chain uses TRBV6-1 with TRBJ2-7; possible D gene TRBD2, 5 bases. The CDR3 has 13 amino acids. Per germline, CDR1 MNHNS and CDR2 SASEGT. V lost 2 bases and J 6 bases, leaving 11 bases between the germline ends.

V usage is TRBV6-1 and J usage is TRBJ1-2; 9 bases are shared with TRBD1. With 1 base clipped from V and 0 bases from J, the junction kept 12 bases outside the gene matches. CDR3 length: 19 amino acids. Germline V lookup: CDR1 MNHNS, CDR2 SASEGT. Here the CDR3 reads CASSEGFRDREKANYGYTF. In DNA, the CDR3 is TGTGCCAGCAGTGAAGGATTCCGGGACAGGGAAAAGGCTAACTATGGCTACACCTTC.

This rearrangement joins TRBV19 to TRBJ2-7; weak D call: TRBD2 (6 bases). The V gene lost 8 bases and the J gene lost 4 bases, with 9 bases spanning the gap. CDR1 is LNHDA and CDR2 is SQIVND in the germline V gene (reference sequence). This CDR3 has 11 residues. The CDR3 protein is CASLAGYEQYF. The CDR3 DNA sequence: TGTGCCAGTCTCGCGGGGTACGAGCAGTACTTC.

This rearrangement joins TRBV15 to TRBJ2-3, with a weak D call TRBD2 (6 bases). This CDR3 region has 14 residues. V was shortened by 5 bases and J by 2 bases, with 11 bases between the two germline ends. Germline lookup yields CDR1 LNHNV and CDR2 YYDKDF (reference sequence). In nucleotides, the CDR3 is TGTGCCACCAGCTATGGGGGGTACACAGATACGCAGTATTTT. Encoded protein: CATSYGGYTDTQYF.

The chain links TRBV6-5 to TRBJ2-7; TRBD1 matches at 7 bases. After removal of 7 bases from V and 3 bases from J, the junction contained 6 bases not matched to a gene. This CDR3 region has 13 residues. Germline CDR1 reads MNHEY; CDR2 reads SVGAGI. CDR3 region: CASKRGQYYEQYF. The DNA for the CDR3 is TGTGCCAGCAAGAGGGGACAGTACTACGAGCAGTACTTC.

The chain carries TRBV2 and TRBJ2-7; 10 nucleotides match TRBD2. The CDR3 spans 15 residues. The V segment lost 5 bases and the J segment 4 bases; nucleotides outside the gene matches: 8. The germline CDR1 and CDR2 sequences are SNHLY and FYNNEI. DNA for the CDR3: TGTGCCAGCAGTCTATCAGCGGGGGGGCGTTACGAGCAGTACTTC. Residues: CASSLSAGGRYEQYF.

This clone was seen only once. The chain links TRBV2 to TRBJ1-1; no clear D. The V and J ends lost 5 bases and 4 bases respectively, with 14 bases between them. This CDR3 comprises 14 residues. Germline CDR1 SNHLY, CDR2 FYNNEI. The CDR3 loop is CASSPKRQATEAFF. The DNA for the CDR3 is TGTGCCAGCAGTCCGAAACGACAAGCCACTGAAGCTTTCTTT.

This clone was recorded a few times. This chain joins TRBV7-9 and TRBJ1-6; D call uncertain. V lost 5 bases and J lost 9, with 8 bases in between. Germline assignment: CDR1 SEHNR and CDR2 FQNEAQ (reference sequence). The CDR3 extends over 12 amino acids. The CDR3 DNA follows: TGTGCCAGCAGCCCATCAGTTTCACCCCTCCACTTT. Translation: CASSPSVSPLHF.

CDR3 loop: CASSFEGGPYNEQFF. The DNA of the CDR3 is TGTGCCAGCAGTTTCGAAGGGGGCCCCTACAATGAGCAGTTCTTC. J is TRBJ2-1 and V is TRBV27; 7 nucleotides agree with TRBD1. Trimming removed 3 bases from V and 2 bases from J; junction bases left unmatched: 4. The germline CDR1 and CDR2 sequences are MNHEY and SMNVEV (reference sequence). The CDR3 length is 15 residues.

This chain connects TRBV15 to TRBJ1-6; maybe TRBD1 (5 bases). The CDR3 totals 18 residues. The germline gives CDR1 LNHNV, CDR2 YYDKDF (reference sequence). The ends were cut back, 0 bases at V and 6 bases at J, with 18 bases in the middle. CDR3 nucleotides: TGTGCCACCAGCAGAGAGTACAGGATAATAACAAGTAATTCACCCCTCCACTTT. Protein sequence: CATSREYRIITSNSPLHF.

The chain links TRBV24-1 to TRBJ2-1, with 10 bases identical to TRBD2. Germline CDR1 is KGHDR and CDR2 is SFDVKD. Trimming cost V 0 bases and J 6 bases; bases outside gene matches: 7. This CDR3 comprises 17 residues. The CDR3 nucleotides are TGTGCCACCAGTGATTTGGGGACTAGCGTCGATCGCAATGAGCAGTTCTTC. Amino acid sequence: CATSDLGTSVDRNEQFF.

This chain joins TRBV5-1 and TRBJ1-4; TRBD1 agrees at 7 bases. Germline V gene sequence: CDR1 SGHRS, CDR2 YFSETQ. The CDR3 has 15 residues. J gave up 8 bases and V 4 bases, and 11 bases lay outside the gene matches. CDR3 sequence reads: CASSITGTAQEKLFF. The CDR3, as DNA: TGCGCCAGCAGCATTACCGGGACAGCCCAGGAAAAACTGTTTTTT.

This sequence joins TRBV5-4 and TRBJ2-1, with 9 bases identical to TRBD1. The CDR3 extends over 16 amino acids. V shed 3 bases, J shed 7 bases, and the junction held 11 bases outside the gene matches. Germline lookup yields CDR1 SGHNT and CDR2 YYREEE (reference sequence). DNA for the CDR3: TGTGCCAGCAGCTACCCCCCGGGACAGGGAACTAATGAGCAGTTCTTC. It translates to CASSYPPGQGTNEQFF. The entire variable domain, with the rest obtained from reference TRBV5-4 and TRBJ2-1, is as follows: ETGVTQSPTHLIKTRGQQVTLRCSSQSGHNTVSWYQQALGQGPQFIFQYYREEENGRGNFPPRFSGLQFPNYSSELNVNALELDDSALYLCASSYPPGQGTNEQFFGPGTRLTVL.

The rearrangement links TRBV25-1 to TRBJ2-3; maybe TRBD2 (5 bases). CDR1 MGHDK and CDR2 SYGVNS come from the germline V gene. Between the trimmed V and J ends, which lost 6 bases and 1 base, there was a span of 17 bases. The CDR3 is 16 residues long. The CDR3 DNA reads TGTGCCAGCAGCCGTAGGTTAGCGCCAGGCACAGATACGCAGTATTTT. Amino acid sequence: CASSRRLAPGTDTQYF.

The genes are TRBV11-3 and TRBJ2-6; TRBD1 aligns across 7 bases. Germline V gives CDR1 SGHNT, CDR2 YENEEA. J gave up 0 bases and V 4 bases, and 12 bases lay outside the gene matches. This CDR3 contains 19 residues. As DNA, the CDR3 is TGTGCCAGCAGCTCCCCTTGGGGGACAGCAAGCTCTGGGGCCAACGTCCTGACTTTC. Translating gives CASSSPWGTASSGANVLTF.

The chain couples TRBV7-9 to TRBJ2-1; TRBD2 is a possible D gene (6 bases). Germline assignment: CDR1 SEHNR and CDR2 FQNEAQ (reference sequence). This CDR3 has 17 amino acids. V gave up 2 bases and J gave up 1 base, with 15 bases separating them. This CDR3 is CASSLRLGRGSYNEQFF. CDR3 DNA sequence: TGTGCCAGCAGCTTAAGACTGGGGCGGGGTTCCTACAATGAGCAGTTCTTC.

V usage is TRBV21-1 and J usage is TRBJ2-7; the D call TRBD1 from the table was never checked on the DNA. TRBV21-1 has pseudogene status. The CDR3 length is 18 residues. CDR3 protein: CASSPLSPGTGSSHEQYF. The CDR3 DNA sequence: TGTGCCAGCAGCCCTCTCAGCCCCGGGACAGGGTCTTCCCACGAGCAGTACTTC.

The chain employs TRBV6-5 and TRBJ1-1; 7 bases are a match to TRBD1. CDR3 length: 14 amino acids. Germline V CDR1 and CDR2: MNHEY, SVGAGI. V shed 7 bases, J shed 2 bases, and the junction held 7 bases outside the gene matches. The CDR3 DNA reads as TGTGCCAGCACCCCCCGGGACAGTAACACTGAAGCTTTCTTT. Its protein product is CASTPRDSNTEAFF.

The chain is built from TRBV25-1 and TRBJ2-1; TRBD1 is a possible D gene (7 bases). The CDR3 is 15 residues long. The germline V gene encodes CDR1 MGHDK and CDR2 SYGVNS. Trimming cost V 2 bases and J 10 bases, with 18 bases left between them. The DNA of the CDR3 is TGTGCCAGCAGTGAAAGGGGCTCCAGGGGGAGGGAGCAGTTCTTC. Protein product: CASSERGSRGREQFF.

CDR3 coding DNA: TGTGCCAGCAGGGAGTTCGTGTTTGAAAAACTGTTTTTT. Translating gives CASREFVFEKLFF. The chain carries TRBV6-5 and TRBJ1-4; D remains ambiguous. CDR1 MNHEY and CDR2 SVGAGI come from the germline V gene. The V end was cut by 6 bases, the J end by 7 bases, with 12 bases between. This CDR3 has 13 residues.

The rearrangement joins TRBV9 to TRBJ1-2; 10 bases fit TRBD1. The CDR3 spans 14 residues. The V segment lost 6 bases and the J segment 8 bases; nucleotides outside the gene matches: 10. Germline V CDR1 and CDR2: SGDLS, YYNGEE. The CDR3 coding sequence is TGTGCCAGCACCCCGGGACAGGGGAATTTAGGCTACACCTTC. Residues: CASTPGQGNLGYTF.

The CDR3 is CASSPLGDEQFF. In DNA form, the CDR3 reads TGTGCCAGCAGCCCTCTAGGTGATGAGCAGTTCTTC. The chain combines TRBV5-4 with TRBJ2-1; no clear D gene. This CDR3 comprises 12 residues. Between the trimmed V and J ends, which lost 4 bases and 8 bases, there was a span of 10 bases. Germline lookup yields CDR1 SGHNT and CDR2 YYREEE (reference sequence).

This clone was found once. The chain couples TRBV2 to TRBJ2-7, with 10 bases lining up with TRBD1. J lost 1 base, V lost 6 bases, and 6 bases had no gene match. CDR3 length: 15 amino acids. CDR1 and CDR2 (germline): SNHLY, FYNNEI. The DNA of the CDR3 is TGTGCCAGCAGAAAACCGGGACAGGGGTCCTACGAGCAGTACTTC. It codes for CASRKPGQGSYEQYF.

DNA for the CDR3: TGTGCCAGCAGCGAGGACAGGGACTCCTATGGCTACACCTTC. Amino acid sequence: CASSEDRDSYGYTF. The chain joins TRBV6-5 to TRBJ1-2, with 8 bases matching TRBD1. Germline V lookup: CDR1 MNHEY, CDR2 SVGAGI. The V segment lost 6 bases and the J segment 4 bases; nucleotides outside the gene matches: 7. The CDR3 totals 14 residues.

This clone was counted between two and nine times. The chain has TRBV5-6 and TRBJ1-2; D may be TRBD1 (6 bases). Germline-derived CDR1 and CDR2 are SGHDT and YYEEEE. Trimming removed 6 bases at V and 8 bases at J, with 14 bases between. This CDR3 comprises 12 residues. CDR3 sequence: CASTPGGPGYTF. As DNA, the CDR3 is TGTGCCAGCACCCCCGGGGGGCCAGGCTACACCTTC.

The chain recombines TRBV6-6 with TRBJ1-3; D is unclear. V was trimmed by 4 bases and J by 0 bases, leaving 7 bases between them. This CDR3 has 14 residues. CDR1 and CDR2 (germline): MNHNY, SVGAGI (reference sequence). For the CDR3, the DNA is TGTGCCAGCAGTTTTGGGAGCTCTGGAAACACCATATATTTT. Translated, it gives CASSFGSSGNTIYF.

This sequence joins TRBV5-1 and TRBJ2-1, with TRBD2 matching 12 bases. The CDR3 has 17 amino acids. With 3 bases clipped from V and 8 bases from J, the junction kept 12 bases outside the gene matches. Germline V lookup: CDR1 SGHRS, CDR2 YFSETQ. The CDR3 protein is CASSWDMTSGSSDEQFF. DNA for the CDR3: TGCGCCAGCAGCTGGGATATGACTAGCGGGAGTAGTGATGAGCAGTTCTTC. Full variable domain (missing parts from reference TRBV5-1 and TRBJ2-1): KAGVTQTPRYLIKTRGQQVTLSCSPISGHRSVSWYQQTPGQGLQFLFEYFSETQRNKGNFPGRFSGRQFSNSRSEMNVSTLELGDSALYLCASSWDMTSGSSDEQFFGPGTRLTVL.

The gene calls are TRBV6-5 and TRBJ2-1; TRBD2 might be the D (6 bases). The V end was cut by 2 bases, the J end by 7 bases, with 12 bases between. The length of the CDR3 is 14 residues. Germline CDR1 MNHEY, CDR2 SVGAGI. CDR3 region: CASSYLGGGNEQFF. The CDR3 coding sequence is TGTGCCAGCAGTTACCTGGGTGGGGGGAATGAGCAGTTCTTC.

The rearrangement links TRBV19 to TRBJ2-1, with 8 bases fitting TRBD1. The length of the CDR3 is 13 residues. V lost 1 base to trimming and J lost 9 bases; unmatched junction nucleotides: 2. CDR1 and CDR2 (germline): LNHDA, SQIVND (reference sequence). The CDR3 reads CASSIGTGSEQFF. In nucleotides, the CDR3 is TGTGCCAGTAGTATAGGGACAGGGTCTGAGCAGTTCTTC.

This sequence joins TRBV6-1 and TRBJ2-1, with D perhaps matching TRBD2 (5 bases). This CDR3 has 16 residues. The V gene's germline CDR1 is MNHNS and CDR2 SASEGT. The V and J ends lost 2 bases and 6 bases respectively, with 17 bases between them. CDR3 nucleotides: TGTGCCAGCAGTGAACAGTTGATTGGACTCCCCAATGAGCAGTTCTTC. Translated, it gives CASSEQLIGLPNEQFF.

The CDR3 coding sequence is TGCGCCAGCAGCCAACAGACAGAGAACTATGGCTACACCTTC. Protein product: CASSQQTENYGYTF. The chain recombines TRBV5-1 with TRBJ1-2; maybe TRBD1 (5 bases). The germline CDR1 and CDR2 sequences are SGHRS and YFSETQ. V lost 4 bases to trimming and J lost 2 bases, with 12 bases between them. This CDR3 comprises 14 residues.